This is a list of T cell receptor beta chains from one sample in a study of CD8+ T cells in alopecia areata. Generated by immunoSEQ multiplex PCR, the TCRdb table keeps only in-frame clones and is missing some. The sample holds around 140,000 clones, over 80% seen once. Source: CD8+ T cells sorted from blood, taken at week 0. These receptors originate from a human donor with alopecia areata. Both conserved end residues are part of each CDR3. D genes are given only for firm matches. Size values are once, few and many counts, or a class for expanded clones, and some rows have none.

NA | TRBJ2-7 | NA | TRBV30 | TGTGCCTGGAGCGAAATCTACGAGCAGTACTTC | CAWSEIYEQYF
NA | TRBJ1-2 | NA | TRBV19 | TGTGCCAGTAGCGGGGCAAGGACTGGCTACACCTTC | CASSGARTGYTF
TRBD2 | TRBJ2-3 | NA | TRBV7-2 | TGTGCCAGCACAGGGACTAGCGGACCTACTAGCACAGATACGCAGTATTTT | CASTGTSGPTSTDTQYF
TRBD1 | TRBJ2-1 | NA | TRBV15 | TGTGCCACCAGACAGGGGGCCGGTGATGAGCAGTTCTTC | CATRQGAGDEQFF
TRBD2 | TRBJ2-7 | NA | TRBV2 | TGTGCCAGCAAAGGCGGGGGGCTAGACTCCTACGAGCAGTACTTC | CASKGGGLDSYEQYF
NA | TRBJ2-1 | once | TRBV15 | TGTGCCACCAGCAGAGATTTAGGAATACGTGAGCAGTTCTTC | CATSRDLGIREQFF
NA | TRBJ2-3 | NA | TRBV9 | TGTGCCAGCAGCGTAGGGTCTATGGCTCACACAGATACGCAGTATTTT | CASSVGSMAHTDTQYF
NA | TRBJ2-1 | once | TRBV30 | TGTGCCTGGAGCCGACAAAGAGATGAGCAGTTCTTC | CAWSRQRDEQFF
NA | TRBJ1-5 | NA | TRBV7-8 | TGTGCCAGCAGCTTAGCTGTTTTGGTAGGCAATCAGCCCCAGCATTTT | CASSLAVLVGNQPQHF
NA | TRBJ1-1 | NA | TRBV27 | TGTGCCAGCAGTTTATCTAGGGGGGGCCCCGGGAACACTGAAGCTTTCTTT | CASSLSRGGPGNTEAFF
NA | TRBJ2-5 | NA | TRBV7-8 | TGTGCCAGCAGCTTAGATCTAGCGCAAGAGACCCAGTACTTC | CASSLDLAQETQYF
NA | TRBJ2-1 | NA | TRBV9 | TGTGCCAGCAGCGTAGAAGGGGTTGAGCAGTTCTTC | CASSVEGVEQFF
TRBD1 | TRBJ1-1 | NA | TRBV4-1 | TGCGCCAGCAGCCAACTCGAGGGACAGGGGAACACTGAAGCTTTCTTT | CASSQLEGQGNTEAFF
NA | TRBJ2-7 | few | TRBV27 | TGTGCCAGCAGTTTGGGACTCTCCAACTCCTACGAGCAGTACTTC | CASSLGLSNSYEQYF
TRBD2 | TRBJ2-7 | NA | TRBV5-1 | TGCGCCAGCAGCAGCGGGGGGCCTGGATCCTACGAGCAGTACTTC | CASSSGGPGSYEQYF
NA | TRBJ2-7 | NA | TRBV5-1 | TGCGCCAGCAGCCCGGCGGTGGGGGCGACCTACGAGCAGTACTTC | CASSPAVGATYEQYF
TRBD2 | TRBJ2-5 | NA | TRBV6-5 | TGTGCCAGCAGTTACAACGCCCTAGCGGGATTTGAGCAGTACTTC | CASSYNALAGFEQYF
TRBD1 | TRBJ2-7 | NA | TRBV13 | TGTGCCAGCAGCGACAGGGGATCGATTGGAGAGCAGTACTTC | CASSDRGSIGEQYF
TRBD1 | TRBJ2-7 | NA | TRBV6-6 | TGTGCCAGCAGTTACAACGGACAGGGCTACGAGCAGTACTTC | CASSYNGQGYEQYF
TRBD2 | TRBJ2-1 | NA | TRBV27 | TGTGCCAGCAGTACCCGACTAGCGGGGGGAGGGGAAGAGCAGTTCTTC | CASSTRLAGGGEEQFF
TRBD2 | TRBJ2-3 | NA | TRBV19 | TGTGCCAGTAGTAGGCTAGCGGTCACAGATACGCAGTATTTT | CASSRLAVTDTQYF
NA | TRBJ2-1 | NA | TRBV7-9 | TGTGCCAGCAGCTCCCCCACAGACAATGAGCAGTTCTTC | CASSSPTDNEQFF
NA | TRBJ2-1 | NA | TRBV27 | TGTGCCAGCAGCCCCGCGGGGTTCTCCTACAATGAGCAGTTCTTC | CASSPAGFSYNEQFF
NA | TRBJ1-1 | NA | TRBV7-2 | TGTGCCAGCAGCCCAAGAGATGGGGGGAACACTGAAGCTTTCTTT | CASSPRDGGNTEAFF
TRBD1 | TRBJ2-7 | NA | TRBV25-1 | TGTGCCAGCAGCCCTCCGGGACAGGGGGCCCGCGAGCAGTACTTC | CASSPPGQGAREQYF
NA | TRBJ1-5 | few | TRBV7-2 | TGTGCCAGCAGCTTATGGACGGGTGATCAGCCCCAGCATTTT | CASSLWTGDQPQHF
NA | TRBJ1-1 | once | TRBV20-1 | TGCAGTGCTAGTCCGAACACTGAAGCTTTCTTT | CSASPNTEAFF
NA | TRBJ2-1 | NA | TRBV9 | TGTGCCAGCGGTGGGGAGGCGAAGCAGTTCTTC | CASGGEAKQFF
NA | TRBJ2-1 | NA | TRBV6-5 | TGTGCCAGCAGTCTAGTGGGGAACAATGAGCAGTTCTTC | CASSLVGNNEQFF
TRBD2 | TRBJ2-5 | NA | TRBV28 | TGTGCCAGCGGTAACAAGGGAGGGAGAGAGACCCAGTACTTC | CASGNKGGRETQYF
NA | TRBJ2-7 | few | TRBV6-1 | TGTGCCAGCAGTGAAATAGGCGGGTACTACGAGCAGTACTTC | CASSEIGGYYEQYF
NA | TRBJ2-3 | NA | TRBV30 | TGTGCCGACCAGGAAGAGAACACAGATACGCAGTATTTT | CADQEENTDTQYF
NA | TRBJ2-5 | once | TRBV6-6 | TGTGCCAGCAGTGGACACCAAGAGACCCAGTACTTC | CASSGHQETQYF
NA | TRBJ2-1 | NA | TRBV29-1 | TGCAGCTTCCTTCCCGGGGGCGAGCAGTTCTTC | CSFLPGGEQFF
TRBD2 | TRBJ2-3 | NA | TRBV9 | TGTGCCAGCGAGGGCGGGGGGGCTAATACGCAGTATTTT | CASEGGGANTQYF
NA | TRBJ2-1 | NA | TRBV25-1 | TGTGCCAGCAGTGACCTCATGGAACTAGCGCAGTTCTTC | CASSDLMELAQFF
TRBD2 | TRBJ2-7 | NA | TRBV7-9 | TGTGCCAGCAGCCCAGTGGGGACTACCTACGAGCAGTACTTC | CASSPVGTTYEQYF
TRBD1 | TRBJ2-1 | NA | TRBV27 | TGTGCCAGCAGTTTAGGGGCAGGGGGCTCGGAATACAATGAGCAGTTCTTC | CASSLGAGGSEYNEQFF
NA | TRBJ2-5 | NA | TRBV27 | TGTGCCAGCAGAACTACCGTCTTAACGGGAGAGACCCAGTACTTC | CASRTTVLTGETQYF
TRBD2 | TRBJ2-5 | NA | TRBV9 | TGTGCCAGCAGCCCTGGACTAGCGGGGGCGTATTTGGAGACCCAGTACTTC | CASSPGLAGAYLETQYF
NA | TRBJ1-4 | NA | TRBV5-1 | TGCGCCAGCAGCCTAAGAGCCGGGCCGAAGAAGGAAAAACTGTTTTTT | CASSLRAGPKKEKLFF
NA | TRBJ2-1 | NA | TRBV7-2 | TGTGCCAGCAGCTGGGACTTCAATGAGCAGTTCTTC | CASSWDFNEQFF
NA | TRBJ2-2 | NA | TRBV29-1 | TGCAGCGCCGTGGGGGTATGGGCCGGGGAGCTGTTTTTT | CSAVGVWAGELFF
NA | TRBJ2-1 | NA | TRBV19 | TGTGCCAGTAGTATAGAGCTCCGGGCGAATGAGCAGTTCTTC | CASSIELRANEQFF
NA | TRBJ2-2 | NA | TRBV19 | TGTGCCAGTAGTTTGCTCACCGGGGAGCTGTTTTTT | CASSLLTGELFF